This T cell receptor beta chain was profiled in a study of cytomegalovirus exposure and HLA in healthy donors. Study-level results: The study labeled fewer than 200 TCR beta chains cytomegalovirus-associated. A few chains linked to CMV were shown in vitro to be specific for CMV antigens.

V was pared by 2 bases and J by 9 bases, with 7 bases of the junction left unmatched. Looked up from germline, CDR1 is MNHEY and CDR2 is SVGAGI. This CDR3 region has 16 residues. With regard to this clone: The antigen remains undetermined.

Clones were sequenced by immunoSEQ multiplex PCR, and TCRdb holds only the in-frame ones, with some missing. The sample lists roughly 200,000 clones, about 80% occurring once. The sequence was obtained from a woman younger than 35 in good health and CMV-seropositive. Material for sequencing was PBMCs. The chain recombines TRBV6-5 with TRBJ2-1, with TRBD2 matching 13 bases. CDR3 in DNA: TGTGCCAGCAGTTACAACATACTAGCGGGGGGGCGTGAGCAGTTCTTC. This translates into CASSYNILAGGREQFF.